The text below deals with one T cell receptor (beta chain). The target antigen is unknown. The CDR3 is 15 residues long. V shed 8 bases and J shed 4 bases, with 17 bases lying between them. Looked up from germline, CDR1 is SEHNR and CDR2 is FQNEAQ (reference sequence). The sample is drawn from a study of immune evolution from preneoplasia to lung adenocarcinoma. Study in general: HLA loss of heterozygosity: under 7.5% AIS, over 12% MIA, approximately 31% ADC, none AAH.

The data were produced by immunoSEQ multiplex PCR, yet TCRdb's version contains in-frame clones alone and is incomplete. The sample lists around 10,000 clones, under 80% seen once, with almost 4% in the top ten. Study-level results: Compared with EGFR-mutant or double wild-type lesions, KRAS-mutant nodules were more clonal. Normal lung had highest clonality; later lesions appeared denser, more diverse. From normal lung to invasive adenocarcinoma, top clone frequencies appeared to decrease.

V gene TRBV7-9 combines with J gene TRBJ2-2; perhaps D is TRBD1 or TRBD2 (6 bases each). This TCR came from a person aged 55-80 years with lung adenocarcinoma. The source material was FFPE minimally invasive lung adenocarcinoma tissue. The CDR3 region is CASSGGRPGTGELFF. CDR3 nucleotide sequence: TGTGCCAGCTCCGGGGGCAGGCCGGGCACCGGGGAGCTGTTTTTT.